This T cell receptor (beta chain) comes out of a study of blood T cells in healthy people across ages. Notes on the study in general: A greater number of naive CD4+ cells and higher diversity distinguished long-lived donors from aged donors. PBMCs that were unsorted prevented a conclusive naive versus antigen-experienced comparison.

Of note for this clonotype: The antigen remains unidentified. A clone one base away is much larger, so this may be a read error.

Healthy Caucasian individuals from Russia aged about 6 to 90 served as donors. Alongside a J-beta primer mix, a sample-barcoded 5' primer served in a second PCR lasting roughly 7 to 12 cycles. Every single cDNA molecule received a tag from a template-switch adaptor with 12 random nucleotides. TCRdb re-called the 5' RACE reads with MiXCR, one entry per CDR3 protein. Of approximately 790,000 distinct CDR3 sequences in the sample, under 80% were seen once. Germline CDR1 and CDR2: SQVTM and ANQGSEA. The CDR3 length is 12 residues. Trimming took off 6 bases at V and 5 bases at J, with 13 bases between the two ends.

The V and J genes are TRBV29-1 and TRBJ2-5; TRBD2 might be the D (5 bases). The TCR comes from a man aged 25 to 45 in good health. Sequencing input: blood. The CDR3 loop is CSVRTPGETQYF. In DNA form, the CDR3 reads TGCAGCGTGCGGACTCCCGGCGAGACCCAGTACTTC. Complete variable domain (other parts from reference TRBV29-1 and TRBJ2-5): SAVISQKPSRDICQRGTSLTIQCQVDSQVTMMFWYRQQPGQSLTLIATANQGSEATYESGFVIDKFPISRPNLTFSTLTVSNMSPEDSSIYLCSVRTPGETQYFGPGTRLLVL.